These 11 T cell receptor beta chains originate from one sample sequenced in a study of PD-L1 blockade in urothelial cancer. Libraries were prepared by immunoSEQ multiplex PCR; TCRdb keeps only in-frame clonotypes and omits some of them. The sample has some 67,000 clones; roughly 91% are singletons. The starting material was PBMCs, obtained around atezolizumab (anti-PD-L1) treatment. These receptors were obtained from a man in his 60s with urothelial cancer.

This chain connects TRBV6-5 to TRBJ2-7, with TRBD2 matching 7 bases. V shed 4 bases, J shed 8 bases, and the junction held 17 bases outside the gene matches. CDR1 is MNHEY, CDR2 SVGAGI, per germline. This CDR3 comprises 16 residues. The CDR3 region has the DNA TGTGCCAGCAGTTCCGCTTCGACTAGCCGGATTGGGCAGCAGTACTTC. The encoded protein is CASSSASTSRIGQQYF.

This chain connects TRBV28 to TRBJ2-7; weak D call: TRBD2 (5 bases). The ends were cut back, 5 bases at V and 3 bases at J, with 11 bases in the middle. Germline V gene sequence: CDR1 MDHEN, CDR2 SYDVKM. This CDR3 spans 13 amino acids. For the CDR3, the DNA is TGTGCCAGCAGTCGCCGAGGGAACTACGAGCAGTACTTC. Translation: CASSRRGNYEQYF.

This clone was counted once. V is TRBV2 and J is TRBJ1-2, with D possibly matching TRBD1 (6 bases). Germline values: CDR1 SNHLY, CDR2 FYNNEI. CDR3 size: 14 residues. Trimming pared 3 bases from V and 7 bases from J, leaving 15 bases between. DNA for the CDR3: TGTGCCAGCAGTGATGCAGGGGATTTGATTGGCTACACCTTC. Translated: CASSDAGDLIGYTF.

The chain combines TRBV5-1 with TRBJ1-3, with 7 bases matching TRBD1. This CDR3 is 16 amino acids long. The germline V gene encodes CDR1 SGHRS and CDR2 YFSETQ. V was pared by 0 bases and J by 0 bases, with 3 bases of the junction left unmatched. In DNA, the CDR3 is TGCGCCAGCAGCTTGGCGGGACAGAACTCTGGAAACACCATATATTTT. Translation: CASSLAGQNSGNTIYF.

This clone showed up just once. Written as DNA, the CDR3 is TGTGCCAGCACCGCGGGGGTTTCCTCTGGGGCCAACGTCCTGACTTTC. It codes for CASTAGVSSGANVLTF. The V call is TRBV27, the J call TRBJ2-6; 7 nucleotides match TRBD2. The junction had 6 bases not matched to a gene; V was cut back by 7 bases and J by 0 bases. This CDR3 has 16 residues. CDR1 and CDR2 from the germline V gene are MNHEY and SMNVEV (reference sequence).

The CDR3 reads CASLDLVDSNQPQHF. The CDR3, as DNA: TGTGCCAGTCTAGACTTGGTTGATAGCAATCAGCCCCAGCATTTT. The chain employs TRBV19 and TRBJ1-5; no clear D gene. V was trimmed by 8 bases and J by 0 bases, leaving 14 bases between them. CDR1 is LNHDA, CDR2 SQIVND, per germline (reference sequence). The CDR3 consists of 15 residues.

The CDR3 nucleotides read TGTGCCAGCTCACTTCAGGGACAAAACTACGAGCAGTACTTC. Translating gives CASSLQGQNYEQYF. The chain uses TRBV18 and TRBJ2-7; tentatively, D is TRBD1 (6 bases). The CDR3 runs 14 residues. V was shortened by 4 bases and J by 3 bases, with 13 bases between the two germline ends. Germline V gives CDR1 KGHSH, CDR2 LQKENI. Variable domain in full (rest from reference TRBV18 and TRBJ2-7): NAGVMQNPRHLVRRRGQEARLRCSPMKGHSHVYWYRQLPEEGLKFMVYLQKENIIDESGMPKERFSAEFPKEGPSILRIQQVVRGDSAAYFCASSLQGQNYEQYFGPGTRLTVT.

V usage is TRBV6-5 and J usage is TRBJ1-5, with a weak D call TRBD1 (5 bases). Trimming shortened V by 6 bases and J by 5 bases, and 17 bases separated the two germline ends. The CDR3 runs to 15 residues. The germline V gene encodes CDR1 MNHEY and CDR2 SVGAGI. This CDR3 reads CASRNTGRGDQPQHF. Here the CDR3 DNA reads TGTGCCAGCAGAAACACAGGACGCGGCGATCAGCCCCAGCATTTT.

The V gene is TRBV19, the J gene TRBJ2-7; 7 nucleotides align to TRBD2. Germline loops: CDR1 LNHDA, CDR2 SQIVND (reference sequence). There are 15 residues in the CDR3. Losses at the gene ends were 4 bases for V and 2 bases for J; bases not matched to a gene: 8. CDR3 loop: CASSTDAGTTYEQYF. CDR3 nucleotides: TGTGCCAGTAGTACTGATGCGGGGACTACCTACGAGCAGTACTTC.

This chain joins TRBV7-2 and TRBJ2-7; TRBD2 matches at 12 bases. The CDR3 is 14 residues long. Unmatched junction bases numbered 5, after V lost 5 bases and J lost 6 bases. Looked up from germline, CDR1 is SGHTA and CDR2 is FQGNSA. The DNA of the CDR3 is TGTGCCAGCAGCGCTAGCGGGAGGGCCTTCGAGCAGTACTTC. The encoded protein is CASSASGRAFEQYF. Filled out from reference TRBV7-2 and TRBJ2-7, the complete variable domain reads GAGVSQSPSNKVTEKGKDVELRCDPISGHTALYWYRQSLGQGLEFLIYFQGNSAPDKSGLPSDRFSAERTGGSVSTLTIQRTQQEDSAVYLCASSASGRAFEQYFGPGTRLTVT.

This rearrangement joins TRBV5-6 to TRBJ1-2; maybe TRBD1 (5 bases). V lost 2 bases and J lost 7, with 12 bases in between. Germline V gives CDR1 SGHDT, CDR2 YYEEEE. The CDR3 has 13 residues. CDR3 DNA: TGTGCCAGCAGCTTACAGCAGGGTCGTGGCTACACCTTC. Translation: CASSLQQGRGYTF.